A selection of T cell receptor beta chains follows, all from one sample in a study of persistence of HIV-infected CD4 T cells. No antigen has been identified for these receptors. The assay was immunoSEQ multiplex PCR, and TCRdb's table has in-frame clones only and misses some. The sample contains over 10,000 clones, 66% of which appear only once. This material consisted of CD4+ T cells sorted from PBMCs after 18-hour stimulation, taken from a patient who received antiretroviral therapy. These receptors were collected from an adult man with HIV who was CMV-seropositive. Each CDR3 is given with its conserved first and last residue. Each record gives: clone size, V gene, D gene, J gene, CDR3 length, CDR3 DNA, CDR3 protein. A D gene is named only where the DNA matches it firmly. Rows may omit the clone size; those that give it use once, few, many or a size class.

.,TRBV2,.,TRBJ2-7,15,TGTGCCAGCAGTGAAGGAGGACGCGGGCCCTACGAGCAGTACTTC,CASSEGGRGPYEQYF
.,TRBV10-2,.,TRBJ1-4,15,TGCGCCAGCAGTGAGACAGTTGCAACTAATGAAAAACTGTTTTTT,CASSETVATNEKLFF
.,TRBV7-4,.,TRBJ1-1,12,TGTGCCAGCAGCTTCGGTGAAACTGAAGCTTTCTTT,CASSFGETEAFF
.,TRBV19,TRBD2,TRBJ2-5,18,TGTGCCAGTAGTCCGGGACTAGCGGGGGGACCTCTTCAAGAGACCCAGTACTTC,CASSPGLAGGPLQETQYF
.,TRBV30,.,TRBJ1-2,14,TGTGCCTGGAAGGGTTTCAGGGGCAACTATGGCTACACCTTC,CAWKGFRGNYGYTF
.,TRBV7-8,.,TRBJ1-5,12,TGTGCCAGCAGCTTAGGTGCCCAGCCCCAGCATTTT,CASSLGAQPQHF
.,TRBV9,.,TRBJ1-1,15,TGTGCCAGCAGCATCCGTTCTGGGACGAACACTGAAGCTTTCTTT,CASSIRSGTNTEAFF
.,TRBV6-5,.,TRBJ2-7,11,TGTGCCAGCAGCGTATTGAGAGAGCAGTACTTC,CASSVLREQYF
.,TRBV30,.,TRBJ2-7,14,TGTGCCTGGGTTCCAACAAGGAATGGCTACGAGCAGTACTTC,CAWVPTRNGYEQYF
.,TRBV7-9,.,TRBJ1-1,13,TGTGCCAGCAGCTTCGACAGGTACACTGAAGCTTTCTTT,CASSFDRYTEAFF
.,TRBV4-2,.,TRBJ1-1,15,TGTGCCAGCAGCCAGCCCCAGGCAGCGCAACCTGAAGCTTTCTTT,CASSQPQAAQPEAFF
.,TRBV25-1,.,TRBJ1-4,15,TGTGCCAGCAGTGAACCCCTCGGGACGGCAGAAAAACTGTTTTTT,CASSEPLGTAEKLFF
.,TRBV7-9,TRBD1,TRBJ1-5,13,TGTGCCAGCAGCGCACAGGGGAGTCAGCCCCAGCATTTT,CASSAQGSQPQHF
.,TRBV2,TRBD1,TRBJ2-3,16,TGTGCCAGCATCTCCTTGGACAGGACGAGCACAGATACGCAGTATTTT,CASISLDRTSTDTQYF
.,TRBV5-1,.,TRBJ1-1,13,TGCGCCAGCAGCTTAGGGAGAGACACTGAAGCTTTCTTT,CASSLGRDTEAFF
.,TRBV19,.,TRBJ2-7,17,TGTGCCAGTAGTGCACAAGGGGGAGCAGGGTTCGCCTACGAGCAGTACTTC,CASSAQGGAGFAYEQYF
.,TRBV6-4,.,TRBJ2-1,13,TGTGCCAGCAGTGAAGGGGCTAACAATGAGCAGTTCTTC,CASSEGANNEQFF
.,TRBV29-1,.,TRBJ1-2,12,TGCAGCGTTGAAGAGGGCAACTATGGCTACACCTTC,CSVEEGNYGYTF
.,TRBV20-1,TRBD2,TRBJ2-5,15,TGCAGTGCTAGTACTGAGCGGGGGTTTCAAGAGACCCAGTACTTC,CSASTERGFQETQYF
few,TRBV4-1,TRBD2,TRBJ2-2,16,TGCGCCAGCAGCCAAGAAAGGGCTAGCGGGAGGGGGGAGCTGTTTTTT,CASSQERASGRGELFF
.,TRBV9,TRBD2,TRBJ2-2,15,TGTGCCAGCAGCGTACTGAATAGCGGGAGCGGGGAGCTGTTTTTT,CASSVLNSGSGELFF
.,TRBV6-5,.,TRBJ1-1,13,TGTGCCAGCCTGGGCAGAGTGAACACTGAAGCTTTCTTT,CASLGRVNTEAFF
.,TRBV27,.,TRBJ2-3,15,TGTGCCAGCAGTTCCCGACAGGGAGGAACAGATACGCAGTATTTT,CASSSRQGGTDTQYF
.,TRBV5-4,.,TRBJ1-2,13,TGTGCCAGCAGCGCCACGAAAAACTATGGCTACACCTTC,CASSATKNYGYTF
.,TRBV9,.,TRBJ1-2,15,TGTGCCAGCAGCGCAGACAGGCGAGGAAACTATGGCTACACCTTC,CASSADRRGNYGYTF
.,TRBV7-3,TRBD2,TRBJ2-1,14,TGTGCCAGCAGTCGACTAGCGGGAGGGGATGAGCAGTTCTTC,CASSRLAGGDEQFF
.,TRBV19,TRBD1,TRBJ2-1,14,TGTGCCAGTAAGAGACAGGGACCCTACAATGAGCAGTTCTTC,CASKRQGPYNEQFF
.,TRBV7-2,TRBD1,TRBJ2-1,15,TGTGCCAGCAGCTTCTCTGACAGGGAAGGCAATGAGCAGTTCTTC,CASSFSDREGNEQFF
.,TRBV6-5,.,TRBJ1-1,14,TGTGCCAGCAGTTCCACAGGGCTGAACACTGAAGCTTTCTTT,CASSSTGLNTEAFF
.,TRBV12-3/TRBV12-4,.,TRBJ1-5,12,TGTGCCAGCAGTTTAACCCACCAGCCCCAGCATTTT,CASSLTHQPQHF
.,TRBV6-5,.,TRBJ1-2,15,TGTGCCAGCAGCCGAACTCTCAACGGGTACTATGGCTACACCTTC,CASSRTLNGYYGYTF
medium-sized,TRBV9,.,TRBJ1-1,14,TGTGCCAGCAGCTCTGGGGGGGAAAGCACTGAAGCTTTCTTT,CASSSGGESTEAFF
.,TRBV7-2,TRBD2,TRBJ2-7,15,TGTGCCAGCAGCCAACTAGCGAACCACTACTACGAGCAGTACTTC,CASSQLANHYYEQYF
.,TRBV30,.,TRBJ1-2,21,TGTGCCTGGACGGAGGCGAGGCGCGGCCAAAGGGGCGCGGGCTCTAGGTATGGCTACACCTTC,CAWTEARRGQRGAGSRYGYTF
.,TRBV7-2,.,TRBJ1-2,14,TGTGCCAGCAGCTTAGAAGGCCGCGGCTATGGCTACACCTTC,CASSLEGRGYGYTF
few,TRBV28,TRBD2,TRBJ2-1,14,TGTGCCAGCAGTTTAGCGGGAGTAGTAGATGAGCAGTTCTTC,CASSLAGVVDEQFF
.,TRBV27,TRBD2,TRBJ2-1,18,TGTGCCAGCAGTTTCCGCCCAAAAACTAGCGGCGCCTACAATGAGCAGTTCTTC,CASSFRPKTSGAYNEQFF
.,TRBV6-6,.,TRBJ1-2,13,TGTGCCAGCAGGCCGGACGTCAGCTATGGCTACACCTTC,CASRPDVSYGYTF
.,TRBV4-2,.,TRBJ2-5,17,TGTGCCAGCAGCCAAGACCCCTCGGGGGAGCTGGGAGAGACCCAGTACTTC,CASSQDPSGELGETQYF
once,TRBV4-2,TRBD1,TRBJ1-1,15,TGTGCCAGCAGCTCGCCGGGACAGGGCTACACTGAAGCTTTCTTT,CASSSPGQGYTEAFF
medium-sized,TRBV6-5,TRBD1,TRBJ1-3,14,TGTGCCAGCAGTCTCAGGGGGCTCGGAAACACCATATATTTT,CASSLRGLGNTIYF
once,TRBV5-1,.,TRBJ1-5,13,TGCGCCAGCAGCTTAAGTTTTAATCAGCCCCAGCATTTT,CASSLSFNQPQHF
.,TRBV6-5,TRBD1,TRBJ1-2,15,TGTGCCAGCAGTTACGGGACAGCCTTCAACTATGGCTACACCTTC,CASSYGTAFNYGYTF
.,TRBV19,TRBD2,TRBJ2-3,16,TGTGCCAGTAGCCACCGTGTAGCGGGAGCTTTGGATACGCAGTATTTT,CASSHRVAGALDTQYF
.,TRBV7-8,.,TRBJ1-2,14,TGTGCCAGCAGCCTCAGGGAAGGCGAATATGGCTACACCTTC,CASSLREGEYGYTF
.,TRBV6-5,.,TRBJ1-2,14,TGTGCCAGCAGTTACTTTAGGGGGGATGGAGGCTACACCTTC,CASSYFRGDGGYTF
few,TRBV30,TRBD2,TRBJ2-2,19,TGTGCCTGGAGTGTGGATAGCGGGGACTTTTTCCCCCTCTCCGGGGAGCTGTTTTTT,CAWSVDSGDFFPLSGELFF
.,TRBV7-3,TRBD2,TRBJ2-1,13,TGTGCCAGCGGCCCAGCGGGAGCGAGTGAGCAGTTCTTC,CASGPAGASEQFF
.,TRBV16,.,TRBJ2-7,14,TGTGCCAGCAGCCAACAAGGCAACTCCTACGAGCAGTACTTC,CASSQQGNSYEQYF
.,TRBV28,.,TRBJ1-1,11,TGTGCCAGCAGTTTCGGCCAAGAAGCTTTCTTT,CASSFGQEAFF
once,TRBV6-5,TRBD1,TRBJ1-2,15,TGTGCCAGCAGCTTAGGGACAGGGCGCGGCTATGGCTACACCTTC,CASSLGTGRGYGYTF
.,TRBV6-5,.,TRBJ1-3,13,TGTGCCAGCAGTTATGGTGAGAGAAACACCATATATTTT,CASSYGERNTIYF
few,TRBV12-3/TRBV12-4,.,TRBJ2-2,13,TGTGCCAGTCGCAGGGTCGAGGCCGGGGAGCTGTTTTTT,CASRRVEAGELFF